This T cell receptor (beta chain) stems from a study of monozygotic twins with cystic fibrosis. Per the germline V gene, CDR1 is SGHDT and CDR2 is YYEEEE. The CDR3 sequence is 17 residues long. V shed 4 bases and J shed 2 bases, with 22 bases lying between them. Profiling relied on immunoSEQ multiplex PCR, and the TCRdb table lists in-frame clones only, not all of them. Of about 35,000 clones listed, under 70% were seen once; the top ten hold approximately 0.8%. The sequence was obtained from a girl aged 10-17 years with cystic fibrosis. The sample consisted of blood. The chain combines TRBV5-6 with TRBJ2-7; D possibly corresponds to TRBD2 (6 bases). The CDR3 DNA follows: TGTGCCAGCAGCAGCCCCATCGGAAGGGGACTCACCTACGAGCAGTACTTC. Its translation is CASSSPIGRGLTYEQYF.